The rows below give T cell receptor beta chains drawn from one sample of a study of Ad26.COV2.S vaccination and SARS-CoV-2 variants. Assay used: immunoSEQ multiplex PCR; TCRdb lists only in-frame clones, some missing. The table lists under 600,000 clones, 89% of them singletons. The material was peripheral blood, obtained in a trial of Ad26.COV2.S vaccine versus placebo. These TCRs come from a person between 18 and 59 years old who received the Ad26.COV2.S COVID-19 vaccine or a placebo. Both conserved end residues are part of each CDR3. The D gene is left open where the match is weak. Size tells how often a clone was seen (once, few, many) or the class of an expanded clone, and some rows leave it out.

clone_size	v_call	j_call	d_call	cdr3_aa	cdr3_nt
NA	TRBV7-9	TRBJ2-7	NA	CASSLDPAYEQYF	TGTGCCAGCAGCTTAGACCCAGCCTACGAGCAGTACTTC
NA	TRBV5-1	TRBJ2-7	TRBD1	CASSRTGNSYEQYF	TGCGCCAGCAGCCGGACAGGAAACTCCTACGAGCAGTACTTC
NA	TRBV6-5	TRBJ2-2	TRBD2	CASTETAGAGGELFF	TGTGCCAGCACCGAGACAGCGGGAGCTGGTGGGGAGCTGTTTTTT
NA	TRBV20-1	TRBJ1-3	NA	CSARDQNTIYF	TGCAGTGCTAGAGATCAAAACACCATATATTTT
NA	TRBV6-1	TRBJ1-2	TRBD1	CASSEGQGALGYTF	TGTGCCAGCAGTGAGGGACAGGGGGCGCTTGGCTACACCTTC
NA	TRBV5-1	TRBJ2-3	TRBD2	CASSLGRASGSLYTQYF	TGCGCCAGCAGCTTGGGCCGGGCTAGCGGGAGTTTATATACGCAGTATTTT
NA	TRBV24-1	TRBJ2-1	TRBD2	CATSDLGSGSYNEQFF	TGTGCCACCAGTGATTTGGGGAGCGGGAGCTACAATGAGCAGTTCTTC
NA	TRBV7-8	TRBJ1-1	TRBD1	CASTQGDRMAFF	TGTGCCAGCACCCAGGGGGACCGGATGGCTTTCTTT
NA	TRBV29-1	TRBJ2-2	TRBD2	CSAAGAGTGELFF	TGCAGCGCAGCGGGGGCCGGGACAGGGGAGCTGTTTTTT
NA	TRBV28	TRBJ2-5	NA	CASSLSPPQETQYF	TGTGCCAGCAGTTTATCCCCCCCACAAGAGACCCAGTACTTC
once	TRBV29-1	TRBJ1-1	NA	CSGLRVGTEAFF	TGCAGCGGCCTGAGGGTGGGGACTGAAGCTTTCTTT
NA	TRBV5-1	TRBJ2-1	NA	CASSLALAGNEQFF	TGCGCCAGCAGCTTAGCACTAGCCGGGAATGAGCAGTTCTTC
NA	TRBV27	TRBJ2-6	NA	CATAGASGANVLTF	TGTGCCACAGCAGGGGCCTCTGGGGCCAACGTCCTGACTTTC
NA	TRBV9	TRBJ2-1	TRBD2	CASSVLAGSNEQFF	TGTGCCAGCAGCGTACTAGCGGGTTCCAATGAGCAGTTCTTC
NA	TRBV9	TRBJ2-1	NA	CASSARAVWINEQFF	TGTGCCAGCAGCGCCCGGGCCGTGTGGATCAATGAGCAGTTCTTC
NA	TRBV28	TRBJ2-7	NA	CASSSQGGDEQYF	TGTGCCAGCAGTTCCCAAGGGGGGGACGAGCAGTACTTC
few	TRBV18	TRBJ1-6	TRBD1	CASSQDRAGSPLHF	TGTGCCAGCTCCCAGGACAGGGCGGGTTCACCCCTCCACTTT
few	TRBV11-2	TRBJ1-1	TRBD1	CASSPDRTNTEAFF	TGTGCCAGCAGCCCGGACAGGACGAACACTGAAGCTTTCTTT
NA	TRBV7-9	TRBJ1-2	TRBD1	CASSLGGTVSYGYTF	TGTGCCAGCAGCTTAGGGGGGACAGTATCTTATGGCTACACCTTC
NA	TRBV5-1	TRBJ1-2	NA	CASSLEGIDGYTF	TGCGCCAGCAGCTTGGAGGGTATCGATGGCTACACCTTC
NA	TRBV3-1/TRBV3-2	TRBJ2-7	NA	CASSVLFGVAHEQYF	TGTGCCAGCAGCGTATTGTTCGGGGTTGCCCACGAGCAGTACTTC
NA	TRBV18	TRBJ2-1	TRBD2	CASSPTLAGRGNEQFF	TGTGCCAGCTCACCAACTTTAGCGGGACGAGGCAATGAGCAGTTCTTC
NA	TRBV28	TRBJ2-7	NA	CASRQGLWYEQYF	TGTGCCAGCAGGCAGGGGTTGTGGTACGAGCAGTACTTC
few	TRBV25-1	TRBJ1-2	NA	CASRTPNYGYTF	TGTGCCAGCAGGACGCCAAACTATGGCTACACCTTC
NA	TRBV27	TRBJ1-2	NA	CASSLSAVRDYTF	TGTGCCAGCAGTTTAAGCGCCGTTCGGGACTACACCTTC
NA	TRBV7-2	TRBJ2-3	TRBD2	CASSLVGGLAGVSDTQYF	TGTGCCAGCAGCTTAGTGGGGGGACTAGCGGGAGTATCGGATACGCAGTATTTT
NA	TRBV20-1	TRBJ1-1	TRBD1	CSASGGQKSNTEAFF	TGCAGTGCTAGTGGGGGACAGAAATCGAACACTGAAGCTTTCTTT
NA	TRBV6-6	TRBJ1-2	NA	CASSSQQYGYTF	TGTGCCAGCAGTTCGCAACAGTATGGCTACACCTTC
NA	TRBV7-2	TRBJ2-7	TRBD1	CASSQGQGITYEQYF	TGTGCCAGCAGCCAAGGACAGGGAATTACCTACGAGCAGTACTTC
NA	TRBV7-7	TRBJ2-5	TRBD1	CASSSTGTGGRETQYF	TGTGCTAGCAGCTCCACCGGGACAGGGGGCAGAGAGACCCAGTACTTC
NA	TRBV12-3/TRBV12-4	TRBJ2-2	TRBD2	CASGLAVGELFF	TGCGCGAGCGGACTAGCGGTCGGGGAGCTGTTTTTT
NA	TRBV10-1	TRBJ2-1	TRBD2	CASGLAGGDEQFF	TGCGCCAGCGGGTTAGCGGGAGGGGATGAGCAGTTCTTC
NA	TRBV2	TRBJ1-6	TRBD1	CASSRDRVNSPLHF	TGTGCCAGCAGCCGGGACAGGGTTAATTCACCCCTCCACTTT
NA	TRBV18	TRBJ2-3	TRBD2	CASSPRVAGITDTQYF	TGTGCCAGCTCACCCCGAGTAGCGGGAATCACAGATACGCAGTATTTT
NA	TRBV18	TRBJ2-1	TRBD2	CASSPPLLAGAHEQFF	TGTGCCAGCTCACCACCACTTCTAGCGGGGGCTCATGAGCAGTTCTTC
NA	TRBV7-6	TRBJ2-5	NA	CASSLARAETQYF	TGTGCCAGCAGCTTAGCGCGGGCGGAGACCCAGTACTTC
NA	TRBV9	TRBJ2-7	TRBD1	CASSTRGLGEQYF	TGTGCCAGTTCAACCAGGGGGCTGGGCGAGCAGTACTTC
NA	TRBV6-5	TRBJ1-5	NA	CASSKMGSNQPQHF	TGTGCCAGCAGTAAGATGGGGAGCAATCAGCCCCAGCATTTT
NA	TRBV28	TRBJ2-7	TRBD2	CASSTSSSGRRYEQYF	TGTGCCAGCAGTACCTCCTCTAGCGGGAGGCGGTACGAGCAGTACTTC
NA	TRBV25-1	TRBJ1-1	TRBD1	CASRSSGGQGRSEAFF	TGTGCCAGCAGATCGAGTGGGGGACAGGGGAGGTCTGAAGCTTTCTTT
NA	TRBV9	TRBJ2-4	NA	CASSASASDNIQYF	TGTGCCAGCAGCGCTAGTGCGAGTGATAACATTCAGTACTTC
NA	TRBV5-4	TRBJ2-1	NA	CASSFGAGLLNEQFF	TGTGCCAGCAGCTTTGGGGCGGGGCTCCTCAATGAGCAGTTCTTC
NA	TRBV28	TRBJ2-5	NA	CASSRDDVGTQYF	TGTGCCAGCAGTCGGGACGACGTGGGGACCCAGTACTTC
NA	TRBV11-2	TRBJ1-3	NA	CASSPNQGNTIYF	TGTGCCAGCAGCCCGAACCAAGGAAACACCATATATTTT
NA	TRBV7-6	TRBJ1-3	NA	CASSFDTSSGNTIYF	TGTGCCAGCAGCTTTGACACCTCCTCTGGAAACACCATATATTTT
NA	TRBV7-8	TRBJ1-4	NA	CASRQGASATNEKLFF	TGTGCCAGCAGACAGGGAGCCTCCGCAACTAATGAAAAACTGTTTTTT
NA	TRBV6-5	TRBJ2-7	TRBD2	CASSYAASGTYEQYF	TGTGCCAGCAGTTACGCGGCTAGCGGTACCTACGAGCAGTACTTC
many	TRBV7-9	TRBJ2-6	NA	CASSTTQTGANVLTF	TGTGCCAGCAGCACCACCCAAACTGGGGCCAACGTCCTGACTTTC
NA	TRBV3-1/TRBV3-2	TRBJ1-1	TRBD1	CASSRAGGGSRNTEAFF	TGTGCCAGCAGCCGGGCAGGGGGGGGATCAAGGAACACTGAAGCTTTCTTT
NA	TRBV7-2	TRBJ2-2	NA	CASTYSPRGTGELFF	TGTGCCAGCACCTACTCCCCCCGCGGCACCGGGGAGCTGTTTTTT
NA	TRBV5-1	TRBJ2-7	NA	CASSSTSPYEQYF	TGCGCCAGCAGCTCGACGTCTCCCTACGAGCAGTACTTC
NA	TRBV7-2	TRBJ1-1	NA	CASSLGANTEAFF	TGTGCCAGCAGCTTAGGGGCGAACACTGAAGCTTTCTTT
NA	TRBV19	TRBJ2-5	TRBD2	CASSASGRRETQYF	TGTGCCAGTAGTGCCAGCGGGAGGAGGGAGACCCAGTACTTC
NA	TRBV5-1	TRBJ1-2	TRBD1	CASSPDSYRGTYGYTF	TGCGCCAGCAGCCCAGACTCCTACAGGGGAACCTATGGCTACACCTTC
NA	TRBV6-5	TRBJ1-2	NA	CASSRAGLYYGYTF	TGTGCCAGCAGTAGAGCAGGACTTTACTATGGCTACACCTTC